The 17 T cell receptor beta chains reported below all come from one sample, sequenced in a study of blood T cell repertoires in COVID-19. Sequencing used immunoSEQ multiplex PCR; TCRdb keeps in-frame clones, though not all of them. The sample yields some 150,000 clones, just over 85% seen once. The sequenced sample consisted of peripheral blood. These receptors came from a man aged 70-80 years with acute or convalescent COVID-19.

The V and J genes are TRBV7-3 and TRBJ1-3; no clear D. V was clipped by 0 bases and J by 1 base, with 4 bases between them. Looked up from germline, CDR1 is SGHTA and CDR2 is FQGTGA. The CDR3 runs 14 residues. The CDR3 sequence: CASSLTPSGNTIYF. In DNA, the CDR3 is TGTGCCAGCAGCTTAACTCCTTCTGGAAACACCATATATTTT.

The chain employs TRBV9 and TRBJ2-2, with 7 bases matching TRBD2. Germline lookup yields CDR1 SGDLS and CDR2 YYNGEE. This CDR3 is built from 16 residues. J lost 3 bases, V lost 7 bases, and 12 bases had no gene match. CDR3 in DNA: TGTGCCAGCCTGCCCGGGCTAGCGGATTACACCGGGGAGCTGTTTTTT. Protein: CASLPGLADYTGELFF. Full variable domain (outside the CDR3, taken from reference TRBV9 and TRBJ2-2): DSGVTQTPKHLITATGQRVTLRCSPRSGDLSVYWYQQSLDQGLQFLIQYYNGEERAKGNILERFSAQQFPDLHSELNLSSLELGDSALYFCASLPGLADYTGELFFGEGSRLTVL.

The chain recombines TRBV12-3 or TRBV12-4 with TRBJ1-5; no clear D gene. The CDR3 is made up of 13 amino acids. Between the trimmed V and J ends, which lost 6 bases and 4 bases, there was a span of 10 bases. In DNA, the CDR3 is TGTGCCAGCAGGAGGGAGGGTAATCAGCCCCAGCATTTT. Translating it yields CASRREGNQPQHF.

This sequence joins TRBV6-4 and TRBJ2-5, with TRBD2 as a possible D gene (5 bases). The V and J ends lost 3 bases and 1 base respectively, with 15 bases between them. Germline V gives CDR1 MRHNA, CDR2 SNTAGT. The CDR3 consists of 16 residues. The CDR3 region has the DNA TGTGCCAGCAGTGAAGAGGGCAGGCGGACCCAAGAGACCCAGTACTTC. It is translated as CASSEEGRRTQETQYF.

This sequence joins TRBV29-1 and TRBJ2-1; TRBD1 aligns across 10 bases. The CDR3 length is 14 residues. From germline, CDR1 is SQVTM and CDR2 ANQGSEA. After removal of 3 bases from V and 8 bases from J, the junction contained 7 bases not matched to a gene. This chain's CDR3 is CSVETRTGGDEQFF. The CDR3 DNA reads TGCAGCGTTGAGACTCGGACAGGGGGGGATGAGCAGTTCTTC.

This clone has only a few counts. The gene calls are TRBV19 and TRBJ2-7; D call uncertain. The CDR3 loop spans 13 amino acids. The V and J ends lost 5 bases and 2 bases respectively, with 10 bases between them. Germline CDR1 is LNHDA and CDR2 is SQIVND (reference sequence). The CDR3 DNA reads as TGTGCCAGTAGTTCCCGGGTCACCTACGAGCAGTACTTC. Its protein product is CASSSRVTYEQYF. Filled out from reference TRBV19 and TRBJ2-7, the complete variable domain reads DGGITQSPKYLFRKEGQNVTLSCEQNLNHDAMYWYRQDPGQGLRLIYYSQIVNDFQKGDIAEGYSVSREKKESFPLTVTSAQKNPTAFYLCASSSRVTYEQYFGPGTRLTVT.

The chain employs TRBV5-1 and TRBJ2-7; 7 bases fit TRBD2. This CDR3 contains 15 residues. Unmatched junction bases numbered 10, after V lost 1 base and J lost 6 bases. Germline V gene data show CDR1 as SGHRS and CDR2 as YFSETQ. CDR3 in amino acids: CASSLLAGAAGEQYF. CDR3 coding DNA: TGCGCCAGCAGCTTGTTGGCGGGAGCGGCAGGCGAGCAGTACTTC.

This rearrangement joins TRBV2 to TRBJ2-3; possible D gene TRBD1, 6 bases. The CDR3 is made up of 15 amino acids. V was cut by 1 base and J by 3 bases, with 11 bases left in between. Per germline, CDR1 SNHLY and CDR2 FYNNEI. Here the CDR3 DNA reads TGTGCCAGCAGTGAAGACAGGGAAGAAACAGATACGCAGTATTTT. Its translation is CASSEDREETDTQYF.

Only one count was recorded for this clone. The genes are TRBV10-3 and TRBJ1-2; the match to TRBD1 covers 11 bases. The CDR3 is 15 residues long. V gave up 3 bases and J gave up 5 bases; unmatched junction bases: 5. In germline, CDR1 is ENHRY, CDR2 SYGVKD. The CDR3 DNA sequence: TGTGCCATCAGTGATTGGACAGGGGGCGGGTATGGCTACACCTTC. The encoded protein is CAISDWTGGGYGYTF.

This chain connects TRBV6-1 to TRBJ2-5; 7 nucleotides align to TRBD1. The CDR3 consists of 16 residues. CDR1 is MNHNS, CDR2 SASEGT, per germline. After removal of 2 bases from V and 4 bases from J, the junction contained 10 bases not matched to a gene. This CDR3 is CASSESRGKRGETQYF. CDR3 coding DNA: TGTGCCAGCAGTGAAAGCAGGGGGAAACGAGGAGAGACCCAGTACTTC.

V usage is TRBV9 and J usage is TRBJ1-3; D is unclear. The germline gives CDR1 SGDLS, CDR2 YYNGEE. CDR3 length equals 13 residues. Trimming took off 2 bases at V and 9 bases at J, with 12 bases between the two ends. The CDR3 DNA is TGTGCCAGCAGCGTTTCTGACTTAAGCACCATATATTTT. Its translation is CASSVSDLSTIYF.

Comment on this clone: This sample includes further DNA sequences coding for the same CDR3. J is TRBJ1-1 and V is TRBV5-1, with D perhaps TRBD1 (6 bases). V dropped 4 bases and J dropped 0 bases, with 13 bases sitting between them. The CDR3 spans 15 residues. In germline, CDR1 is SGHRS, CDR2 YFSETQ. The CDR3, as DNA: TGCGCCAGCAGCCCTCTTCAGGGGATGAACACTGAAGCTTTCTTT. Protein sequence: CASSPLQGMNTEAFF.

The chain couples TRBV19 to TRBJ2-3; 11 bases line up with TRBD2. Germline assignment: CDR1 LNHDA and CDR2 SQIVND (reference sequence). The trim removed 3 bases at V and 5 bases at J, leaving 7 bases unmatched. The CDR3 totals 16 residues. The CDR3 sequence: CASSITSGSVLDTQYF. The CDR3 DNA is TGTGCCAGTAGTATTACTAGCGGGAGTGTATTAGATACGCAGTATTTT.

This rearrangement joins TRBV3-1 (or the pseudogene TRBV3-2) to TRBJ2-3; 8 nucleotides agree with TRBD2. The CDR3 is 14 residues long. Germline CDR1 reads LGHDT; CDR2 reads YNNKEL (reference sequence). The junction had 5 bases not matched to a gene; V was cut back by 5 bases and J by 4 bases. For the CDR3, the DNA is TGTGCCAGCAGCGATCGAGCGGGAGCAGATACGCAGTATTTT. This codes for CASSDRAGADTQYF.

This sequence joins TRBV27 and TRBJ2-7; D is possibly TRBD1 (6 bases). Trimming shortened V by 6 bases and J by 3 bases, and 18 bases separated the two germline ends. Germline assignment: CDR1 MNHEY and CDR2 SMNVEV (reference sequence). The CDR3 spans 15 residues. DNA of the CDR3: TGTGCCAGCAGACGTGGGACATCGGGTGTCTACGAGCAGTACTTC. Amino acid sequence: CASRRGTSGVYEQYF.

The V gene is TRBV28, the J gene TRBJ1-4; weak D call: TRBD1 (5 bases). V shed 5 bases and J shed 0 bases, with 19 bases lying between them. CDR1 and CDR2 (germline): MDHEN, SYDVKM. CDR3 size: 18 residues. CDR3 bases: TGTGCCAGCAGTCCTCCCCTGACAGAACCTGCAACTAATGAAAAACTGTTTTTT. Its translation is CASSPPLTEPATNEKLFF.

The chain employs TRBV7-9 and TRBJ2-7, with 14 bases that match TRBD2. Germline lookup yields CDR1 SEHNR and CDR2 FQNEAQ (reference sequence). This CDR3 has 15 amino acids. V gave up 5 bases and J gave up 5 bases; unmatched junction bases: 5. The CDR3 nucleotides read TGTGCCAGCAGCCGACTAGCGGGAGGGCCCCACGAGCAGTACTTC. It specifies CASSRLAGGPHEQYF.